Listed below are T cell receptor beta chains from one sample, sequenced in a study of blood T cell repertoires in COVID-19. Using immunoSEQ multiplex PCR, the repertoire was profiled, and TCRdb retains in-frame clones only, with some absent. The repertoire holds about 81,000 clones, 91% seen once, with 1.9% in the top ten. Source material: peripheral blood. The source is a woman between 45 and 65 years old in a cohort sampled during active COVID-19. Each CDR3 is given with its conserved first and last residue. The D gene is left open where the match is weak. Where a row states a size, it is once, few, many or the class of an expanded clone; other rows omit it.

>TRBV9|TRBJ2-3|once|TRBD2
TGTGCCAGCAGCCCTGGGACTAGCGGGGGGCTGGATACGCAGTATTTT
CASSPGTSGGLDTQYF
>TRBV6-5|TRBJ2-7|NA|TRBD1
TGTGCCAGCAGTACTCGACAGGGGGCGAGAGAGCAGTACTTC
CASSTRQGAREQYF
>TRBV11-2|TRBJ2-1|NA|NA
TGTGCCAGCAGCTTAGGAGACGGCGGCTCCTACAATGAGCAGTTCTTC
CASSLGDGGSYNEQFF
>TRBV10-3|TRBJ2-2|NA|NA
TGTGCCATCAGTGAAGGTAGCTCATCCACCGGGGAGCTGTTTTTT
CAISEGSSSTGELFF
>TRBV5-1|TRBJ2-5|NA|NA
TGCGCCAGCAGCGGGGGACAAGGGGACGGGGAGACCCAGTACTTC
CASSGGQGDGETQYF
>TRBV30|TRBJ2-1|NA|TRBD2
TGTGCCTGGAGCTGGCGGGGGGGCCTTGGGGAGCAGTTCTTC
CAWSWRGGLGEQFF
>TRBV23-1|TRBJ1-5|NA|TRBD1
TGCGCCAGCAGTCGAATTAAGTCAGACAGGGTCGTCGGTCAGCCCCAGCATTTT
CASSRIKSDRVVGQPQHF
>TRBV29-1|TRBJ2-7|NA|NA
TGCAGCGTTCGAGAAGCGGGCTACGAGCAGTACTTC
CSVREAGYEQYF
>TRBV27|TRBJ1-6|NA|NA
TGTGCCAGCAGTTTTTGGAGCGATAATTCACCCCTCCACTTT
CASSFWSDNSPLHF
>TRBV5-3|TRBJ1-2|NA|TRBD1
TGTGCCAGAACCCTAGGACAGGACCCCAAGGGGTATGGCTACACCTTC
CARTLGQDPKGYGYTF
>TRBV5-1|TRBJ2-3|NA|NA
TGCGCCAGCAGCTTGGGCGGCAGCCCCACAGATACGCAGTATTTT
CASSLGGSPTDTQYF
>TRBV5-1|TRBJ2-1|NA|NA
TGCGCCAGCAGAAAAAACAGGGCCGGGCTTGGCAATGAGCAGTTCTTC
CASRKNRAGLGNEQFF
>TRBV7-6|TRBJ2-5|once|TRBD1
TGTGCCAGCAGCGTCACAGGGGGCGCGGGGGAGACCCAGTACTTC
CASSVTGGAGETQYF
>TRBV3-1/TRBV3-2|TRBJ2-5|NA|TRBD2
TGTGCCAGCAGCCAAGATGTTGCGGGAGTAGATGAGGGGCGTGAGACCCAGTACTTC
CASSQDVAGVDEGRETQYF
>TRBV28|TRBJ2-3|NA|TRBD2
TGTGCCAGCACTACGTCAGCGGGAGGAGATACGCAGTATTTT
CASTTSAGGDTQYF
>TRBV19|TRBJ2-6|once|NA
TGTGAGGGGTCAACCTACTGCTCTGGGGCCAACGTCCTGACTTTC
CEGSTYCSGANVLTF
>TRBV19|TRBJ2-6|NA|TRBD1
TGTGCCAGCCACAGGGGGGCCGGCCGGACTGGGGCCAACGTCCTGACTTTC
CASHRGAGRTGANVLTF
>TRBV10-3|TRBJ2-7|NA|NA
TGTGCCATCAGTGAGTCGCAGGCGATCTCCTACGAGCAGTACTTC
CAISESQAISYEQYF
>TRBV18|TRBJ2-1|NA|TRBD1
TGTGCCAGCTCACCACGTCGGGGACAGTCAACTTCCTACAATGAGCAGTTCTTC
CASSPRRGQSTSYNEQFF
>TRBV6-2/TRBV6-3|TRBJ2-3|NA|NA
TGTGCCAGCAGCCAGGGGGGGCCTGGTACGCAGTATTTT
CASSQGGPGTQYF
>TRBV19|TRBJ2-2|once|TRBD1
TGTGCCAGTAGTATGGCCTCGGGGACAGGGGACGCCGGGGAGCTGTTTTTT
CASSMASGTGDAGELFF
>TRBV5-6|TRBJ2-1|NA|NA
TGTGCCAGCGGGAGTGCCTACAATGAGCAGTTCTTC
CASGSAYNEQFF
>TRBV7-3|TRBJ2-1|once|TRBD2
TGTGCCAGCAGCCGTTCTAGCGGGAGGGACAATGAGCAGTTCTTC
CASSRSSGRDNEQFF
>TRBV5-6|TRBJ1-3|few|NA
TGTGCCAGCAGCCCCGGGGGTGGCCCCCTTGGAAACACCATATATTTT
CASSPGGGPLGNTIYF
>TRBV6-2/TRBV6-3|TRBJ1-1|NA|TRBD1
TGTGCCAGCAGTTACCCAGGACAGGGATTAGCTTTCTTT
CASSYPGQGLAFF
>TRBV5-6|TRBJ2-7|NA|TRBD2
TGTGCCAGCAGCGTTTATCTTCTCTTGACGGGAGGCTCCTACGAGCAGTACTTC
CASSVYLLLTGGSYEQYF
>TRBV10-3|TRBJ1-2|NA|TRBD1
TGTGCCATCAGTCGGACAGGGGGCGACTATGGCTACACCTTC
CAISRTGGDYGYTF
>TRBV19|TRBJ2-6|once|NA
TGTGCCAGTAGACAGATTTCTGGGGCCAACGTCCTGACTTTC
CASRQISGANVLTF
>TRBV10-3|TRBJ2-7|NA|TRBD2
TGTGCCACCCTAGCGGGGATGGGATACGAGCAGTACTTC
CATLAGMGYEQYF
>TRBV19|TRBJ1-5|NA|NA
TGTGCCAGTAGGCAGGACAGATTAAATCAGCCCCAGCATTTT
CASRQDRLNQPQHF
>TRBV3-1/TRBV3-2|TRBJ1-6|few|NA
TGTGCCAGCAGCCAATCCGGGACAAGGTATTCACCCCTCCACTTT
CASSQSGTRYSPLHF
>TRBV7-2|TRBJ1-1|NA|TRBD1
TGTGCCAGCAGGCGAGGCCTACAGGGGGCGACGGACACTGAAGCTTTCTTT
CASRRGLQGATDTEAFF
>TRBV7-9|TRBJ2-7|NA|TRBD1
TGTGCCAGCAGCTTGGACAGGGGACGCTTCTACGAGCAGTACTTC
CASSLDRGRFYEQYF
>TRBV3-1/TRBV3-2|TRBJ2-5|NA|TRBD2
TGTGCCAGCAGCCAAGGGGCGGGGGGTGGTGAGACCCAGTACTTC
CASSQGAGGGETQYF
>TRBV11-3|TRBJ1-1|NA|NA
TGTGCCAGCAGCTTAGGACAGAGGAACACTGAAGCTTTCTTT
CASSLGQRNTEAFF
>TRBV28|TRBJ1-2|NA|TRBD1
TGTGCCAGCAGTTCATTCCCGGGACAGGGTCATGGCTACACCTTC
CASSSFPGQGHGYTF
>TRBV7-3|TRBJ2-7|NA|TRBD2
TGTGCCAGCAGCTTTCGCCCGGGGGGTCGCGACGAGCAGTACTTC
CASSFRPGGRDEQYF
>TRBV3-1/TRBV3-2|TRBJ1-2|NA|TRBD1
TGTGCCAGCGCCCGACGGGACAGGGAGGATGGCTACACCTTC
CASARRDREDGYTF
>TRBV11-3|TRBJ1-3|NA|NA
TGTGCCAGCAGTTTATACTCCTCTGGAAACACCATATATTTT
CASSLYSSGNTIYF
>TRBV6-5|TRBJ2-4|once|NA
TGTGCCAGCAGTTACTCCAGGGCCAAAAACATTCAGTACTTC
CASSYSRAKNIQYF
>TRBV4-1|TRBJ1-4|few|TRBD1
TGCGCCAGCAGCCCCAGACCAACCGGGACAGGGCTTAATGAAAAACTGTTTTTT
CASSPRPTGTGLNEKLFF
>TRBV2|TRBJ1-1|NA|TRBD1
TGTGCCAGCAGCCGGGACAGACTGACGAACACTGAAGCTTTCTTT
CASSRDRLTNTEAFF
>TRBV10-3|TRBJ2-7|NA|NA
TGTGCCATCAGTGGGGGGGTCTACGAGCAGTACTTC
CAISGGVYEQYF
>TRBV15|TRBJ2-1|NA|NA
TGTGCCACCAGCAGAGATCGGTCGGGACAGTTCTTC
CATSRDRSGQFF
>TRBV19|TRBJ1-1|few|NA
TGTGCCAGTAGTACGAATCAGGTAATGAACACTGAAGCTTTCTTT
CASSTNQVMNTEAFF
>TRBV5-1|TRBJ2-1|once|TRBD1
TGCGCCAGCAGTCCGACCGGGACAGGCACCCCTGAGCAGTTCTTC
CASSPTGTGTPEQFF
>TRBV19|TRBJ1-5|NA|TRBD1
TGTGCCAGTAGTTCGGGACAGGGGAAATTAGGCAGCAATCAGCCCCAGCATTTT
CASSSGQGKLGSNQPQHF
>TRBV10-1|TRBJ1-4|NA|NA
TGCGCCAGCAGTGAACCCGGGGTGGGGGAAAAACTGTTTTTT
CASSEPGVGEKLFF
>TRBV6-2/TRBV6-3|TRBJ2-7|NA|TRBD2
TGTGCCAGCAGTTACCCAGCGGGGGCCACCTACGAGCAGTACTTC
CASSYPAGATYEQYF
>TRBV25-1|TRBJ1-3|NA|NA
TGTGCCAGCAGTTCTGGCGACAGAATCTCCGGAAACACCATATATTTT
CASSSGDRISGNTIYF
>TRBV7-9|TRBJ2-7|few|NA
TGTGCCAGCAGCAGAGGTCGTGGCGGAGTTGACTACGAGCAGTACTTC
CASSRGRGGVDYEQYF
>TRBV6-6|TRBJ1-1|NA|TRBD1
TGTGCCAGCAGTGACCGGGACAGAGAGAACACTGAAGCTTTCTTT
CASSDRDRENTEAFF
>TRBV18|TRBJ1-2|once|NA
TGTGCCAGCTCACCTTCCTCCGGACTCAGAGTGGCCTATGGCTACACCTTC
CASSPSSGLRVAYGYTF
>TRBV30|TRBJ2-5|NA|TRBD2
TGTGCCTGGAGTGTACTTACGGGGGGGCCAGAGACCCAGTACTTC
CAWSVLTGGPETQYF